This T cell receptor beta chain was identified during a study of blood T cells in healthy people across ages. Study findings and constraints: Diversity figures based on one million T cells were deemed too low. Researchers report that TCR beta diversity correlated strongly with naive T cell percentage.

The V end was cut by 2 bases, the J end by 5 bases, with 17 bases between. The germline CDR1 and CDR2 sequences are MNHNY and SVGAGI (reference sequence). The CDR3 extends over 16 amino acids. Using a J-beta primer mix together with a sample-barcoded 5' primer, a second PCR was run for roughly 6 to 12 cycles. Researchers report that a template-switch adaptor with 12 random nucleotides tagged each cDNA molecule. TCRdb reprocessed the 5' RACE reads via MiXCR and lists one record per CDR3 protein. This sample has about 640,000 distinct CDR3 sequences, with about 30% found just once. This clonotype showed up many times. The antigen is not known.

The V gene is TRBV6-6, the J gene TRBJ2-3, with D possibly matching TRBD2 (6 bases). Material for sequencing was blood. This TCR was recovered from a woman of 80 years or more in good health. This chain's CDR3 is CASSYPGDHEVDTQYF. The CDR3, as DNA: TGTGCCAGCAGTTACCCGGGGGACCATGAGGTAGATACGCAGTATTTT.